The table lists the clone carrying this T cell receptor (beta chain) with a few counts. The sample originates from a study of T-cell reconstitution after alpha-beta-depleted transplantation in children. The CDR3 is 13 residues long. Germline V gene sequence: CDR1 SGHKS, CDR2 YYEKEE (reference sequence). The V end was cut by 7 bases, the J end by 0 bases, with 10 bases between. Preparation of the TCRbeta library involved a method that used unique molecular identifiers. TCRdb recomputed calls from the PCR reads with MiXCR, one row per CDR3 protein. This sample yields around 600,000 distinct CDR3 sequences, of which 8% to 11% are seen a single time; less than 5% belongs to the top ten.

The sequences come from PBMCs from the stem cell graft donor, collected from the stem cell graft. This TCR was sampled from a human donor who donated a stem cell graft to a child with acute myeloid leukemia. This sequence joins TRBV5-5 and TRBJ1-1; no firm D call. Here the CDR3 reads CASGLYMNTEAFF. For the CDR3, the DNA is TGTGCCAGCGGGCTGTATATGAACACTGAAGCTTTCTTT.